One and the same sample provided the 10 T cell receptor beta chains below, sequenced in a study of regulatory T cells in long-lasting Graves disease. With iRepertoire HTBI primers and Arm-PCR of CDR3 regions, TCR beta libraries were built. TCRdb ran MiXCR on the multiplex PCR reads and lists one entry per CDR3 protein. The sample lists 400,000 to 500,000 distinct CDR3 sequences; over 15% were seen once. The time point was: newly diagnosed GD, antithyroid drugs for less than 3 months. RNA extracted from PBMCs served as the sequencing template. These data were also reused for a study on T cells in Graves' hyperthyroidism and ophthalmopathy.

The input for sequencing was peripheral blood mononuclear cells (PBMCs), taken at new diagnosis, from a patient treated with antithyroid drugs. Source of these receptors: a woman aged 18-29 years with Graves disease.

This clonotype appeared a few times. A read error may be the cause here, since a much bigger clone is one base away. CDR3 loop: CVKGFGETQYF. CDR3 in DNA: TGTGTCAAAGGGTTTGGGGAGACCCAGTACTTC. The V call is TRBV2, the J call TRBJ2-5; D not resolved. In germline, CDR1 is SNHLY, CDR2 FYNNEI. CDR3 length: 11 amino acids.

As concerns this clonotype: A read error may explain this, as a much larger clone is one base away. The chain joins TRBV30 to TRBJ2-1; D is unresolved. V was shortened by 5 bases and J by 5 bases, with 13 bases between the two germline ends. This CDR3 spans 13 amino acids. Germline CDR1 reads GTSNPN; CDR2 reads SVGIG (reference sequence). The CDR3: CAWGFTIHNEQFF. CDR3 nucleotide sequence: TGTGCCTGGGGTTTTACAATACACAATGAGCAGTTCTTC.

This clonotype has just a few counts. This CDR3 reads CASSASGLPTDTQYF. The CDR3 nucleotides read TGTGCCAGCAGCGCTAGCGGCCTTCCCACAGATACGCAGTATTTT. This chain connects TRBV9 to TRBJ2-3; 7 bases agree with TRBD2. This CDR3 has 15 amino acids. CDR1 is SGDLS and CDR2 is YYNGEE in the germline V gene. With V trimmed by 3 bases and J by 2 bases, 6 bases remained unmatched.

This clonotype showed up many times. CDR3 sequence (DNA): TGTGCCTGGAGCGGACTAGCGGGAACAGATACGCAGTATTTT. As protein: CAWSGLAGTDTQYF. The chain recombines TRBV30 with TRBJ2-3, with TRBD2 identical over 12 bases. This CDR3 region has 14 residues. Germline assignment: CDR1 GTSNPN and CDR2 SVGIG (reference sequence). V was pared by 3 bases and J by 3 bases, with 1 base of the junction left unmatched.

Ten or more counts support this clonotype. This chain links TRBV28 with TRBJ1-4; 9 bases are a match to TRBD1. Unmatched junction bases numbered 8, after V lost 5 bases and J lost 7 bases. The CDR3 runs 15 residues. The germline gives CDR1 MDHEN, CDR2 SYDVKM. For the CDR3, the DNA is TGTGCCAGCAGTACAAACAGGGGGCGTAGTGAAAAACTGTTTTTT. Its protein product is CASSTNRGRSEKLFF. Drawing the rest from reference TRBV28 and TRBJ1-4, the complete variable domain is DVKVTQSSRYLVKRTGEKVFLECVQDMDHENMFWYRQDPGLGLRLIYFSYDVKMKEKGDIPEGYSVSREKKERFSLILESASTNQTSMYLCASSTNRGRSEKLFFGSGTQLSVL.

This clonotype appeared a few times. The J gene is TRBJ1-6, the V gene TRBV20-1; no definite D call. CDR3 length: 13 amino acids. Per germline, CDR1 DFQATT and CDR2 SNEGSKA (reference sequence). V lost 6 bases to trimming and J lost 7 bases, with 13 bases between them. The CDR3 DNA follows: TGCAGTGCCCCTGCCCGGGTAAATTCACCCCTCCACTTT. As protein: CSAPARVNSPLHF.

This clonotype was recorded at least ten times. The chain couples TRBV27 to TRBJ1-6; no reliable D call. The CDR3 is made up of 14 amino acids. Trimming shortened V by 3 bases and J by 10 bases, and 13 bases separated the two germline ends. Germline assignment: CDR1 MNHEY and CDR2 SMNVEV (reference sequence). As DNA, the CDR3 is TGTGCCAGCAGTTTTGGGTCAGTTGAGTCACCCCTCCACTTT. Translation gives CASSFGSVESPLHF.

This rearrangement joins TRBV29-1 to TRBJ2-7, with no clear D. CDR3 size: 11 residues. The V end lost 7 bases, the J end lost 1 base, and 8 bases lay between the germline ends. Germline assignment: CDR1 SQVTM and CDR2 ANQGSEA. The CDR3: CSALSSYEQYF. In nucleotides, the CDR3 is TGCAGCGCCCTATCTTCCTACGAGCAGTACTTC.

The rearrangement joins TRBV5-1 to TRBJ1-1, with D possibly matching TRBD1 (5 bases). The V end was cut by 0 bases, the J end by 4 bases, with 16 bases between. Germline values: CDR1 SGHRS, CDR2 YFSETQ. The CDR3 extends over 16 amino acids. The DNA of the CDR3 is TGCGCCAGCAGCTTGGCTTCGGGGGGTGGAACCACTGAAGCTTTCTTT. This sequence encodes CASSLASGGGTTEAFF. The full variable domain, rest sourced from reference TRBV5-1 and TRBJ1-1, is KAGVTQTPRYLIKTRGQQVTLSCSPISGHRSVSWYQQTPGQGLQFLFEYFSETQRNKGNFPGRFSGRQFSNSRSEMNVSTLELGDSALYLCASSLASGGGTTEAFFGQGTRLTVV.

To note about this clonotype: This may be a read error: a much more frequent sequence differs by one nucleotide. The rearrangement links TRBV24-1 to TRBJ2-5; a weak D match, TRBD2 (6 bases). In germline, CDR1 is KGHDR, CDR2 SFDVKD. The CDR3 has 13 residues. CDR3 sequence: CATSGGWGETHYF. DNA for the CDR3: TGTGCCACCAGTGGGGGCTGGGGGGAGACCCATTACTTC.